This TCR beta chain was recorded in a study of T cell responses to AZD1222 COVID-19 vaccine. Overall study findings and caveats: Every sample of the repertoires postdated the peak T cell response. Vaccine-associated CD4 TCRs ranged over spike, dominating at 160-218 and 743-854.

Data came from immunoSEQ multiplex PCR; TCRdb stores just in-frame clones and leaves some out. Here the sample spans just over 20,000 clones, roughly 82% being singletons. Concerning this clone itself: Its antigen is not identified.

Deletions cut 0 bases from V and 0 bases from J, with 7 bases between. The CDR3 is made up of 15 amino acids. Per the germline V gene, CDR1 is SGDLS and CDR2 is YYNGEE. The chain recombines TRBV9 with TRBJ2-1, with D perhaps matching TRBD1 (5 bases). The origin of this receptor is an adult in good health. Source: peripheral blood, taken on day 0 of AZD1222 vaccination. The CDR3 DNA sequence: TGTGCCAGCAGCGTAGACGGACACTCCTACAATGAGCAGTTCTTC. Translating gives CASSVDGHSYNEQFF.